The entry that follows covers one T cell receptor beta chain sequence. This table comes from immunoSEQ multiplex PCR, and its TCRdb copy is limited to in-frame clones, with some not included. The repertoire holds 180,000 or so clones, with 86% as singletons. This specimen comes from a study of blood T cell repertoires in COVID-19. Trimming removed 1 base from V and 14 bases from J, with 17 bases in between. The CDR3 runs 13 residues. The gene calls are TRBV12-3 or TRBV12-4 and TRBJ1-2; the D gene is possibly TRBD1 (6 bases). Material for sequencing was peripheral blood. The TCR was taken from a man aged 18 to 30 with acute or convalescent COVID-19. This CDR3 reads CASSLEIAGARTF. The CDR3 DNA sequence: TGTGCCAGCAGTTTAGAGATTGCGGGGGCGCGGACCTTC.